This TCR beta chain derives from a study of tumor-infiltrating lymphocytes in primary liver carcinoma. Co-extraction of RNA and DNA was performed on about 19-33 mg of unsorted bulk tissue. Enrolled patients were chronically infected with HBV and treatment-naive. With 11 bases clipped from V and 6 bases from J, the junction kept 18 bases outside the gene matches. This CDR3 spans 18 amino acids. Germline V CDR1 and CDR2: MNHNS, SASEGT. cDNA specific to TCR beta was made from approximately 0.55 ug of total RNA, with a constant-region primer employed for priming. Libraries covering TCR beta were generated through three nested multiplex PCR rounds (using a slightly modified ARM-PCR). The first two PCR rounds used TRBV1-TRBV30 forward primers with a C-beta reverse primer, roughly 11 cycles each. MiXCR, run by TCRdb on the multiplex PCR reads, gives a single entry per CDR3 protein. The sample includes 45,000 to 65,000 distinct CDR3 sequences, 70% to 80% of them seen just once.

Sequenced material: liver tumor tissue from sampling region 5. Subset described: tumor region T5, tumor centre. This TCR was sampled from a man in his forties or fifties with primary liver carcinoma and hepatitis B virus infection. This sequence joins TRBV6-1 and TRBJ1-6; 11 positions agree with TRBD1. Here the CDR3 reads CASREMGQGVRSNSPLHF. Here the CDR3 DNA reads TGTGCCTCCAGGGAGATGGGACAGGGGGTAAGAAGTAATTCACCCCTCCACTTT.